Shown below are 5 T cell receptor beta chains from a single sample sequenced in a study of T cell repertoires in cytomegalovirus infection. TCRdb reprocessed the reads via MiXCR and lists one record per CDR3 protein. Among some 800,000 distinct CDR3 sequences listed, around 29% were seen once. No antigen has been assigned to these receptors. This specimen consisted of cultured CD8+ T cells from PBMCs, obtained from culture after CMV antigen stimulation. These TCRs come from a human donor in good health (CMV status not recorded). Some clones in this sample may be carry-over from other donors' samples.

This clonotype was observed at least ten times. The chain recombines TRBV7-9 with TRBJ1-6; TRBD1 agrees at 7 bases. The ends lost 5 bases at V and 0 bases at J; junction bases unmatched: 10. The CDR3 contains 18 residues. The germline CDR1 and CDR2 sequences are SEHNR and FQNEAQ (reference sequence). DNA of the CDR3: TGTGCCAGCAGCCCTGTGACAGGGACTAGCTCCTATAATTCACCCCTCCACTTT. Protein sequence: CASSPVTGTSSYNSPLHF.

The V call is TRBV27, the J call TRBJ2-5; 11 positions match TRBD2. The CDR3 loop spans 16 amino acids. The germline V gene has CDR1 MNHEY and CDR2 SMNVEV (reference sequence). Trimming cost V 4 bases and J 6 bases; bases outside gene matches: 10. The CDR3 nucleotides are TGTGCCAGCAGTTCGCTACTAGCGGGGGTTCAAAAGACCCAGTACTTC. Protein: CASSSLLAGVQKTQYF.

V gene TRBV14 combines with J gene TRBJ2-3, with 9 bases fitting TRBD1. Losses at the gene ends were 5 bases for V and 6 bases for J; bases not matched to a gene: 15. Germline values: CDR1 SGHDN, CDR2 FVKESK. The CDR3 extends over 17 amino acids. The CDR3 region is CASSSLGQGLVRDTQYF. The CDR3 DNA reads as TGTGCCAGCAGCTCCCTGGGACAGGGCCTGGTTCGGGATACGCAGTATTTT.

The sample holds a few counts of this clonotype. The rearrangement uses TRBV5-4 and TRBJ2-3; TRBD2 aligns across 11 bases. The CDR3 runs 16 residues. The germline V gene encodes CDR1 SGHNT and CDR2 YYREEE (reference sequence). Trimming cost V 5 bases and J 4 bases; bases outside gene matches: 9. In nucleotides, the CDR3 is TGTGCCAGCAGACCTATAGCGGGGGGGCGACCAGATACGCAGTATTTT. It codes for CASRPIAGGRPDTQYF.

The chain recombines TRBV7-8 with TRBJ1-2, with TRBD1 matching 7 bases. V shed 7 bases, J shed 4 bases, and the junction held 6 bases outside the gene matches. This CDR3 is built from 13 residues. Germline assignment: CDR1 SGHVS and CDR2 FQNEAQ. CDR3 DNA: TGTGCCAGCACCGCCCCAGGGGGCTATGGCTACACCTTC. Translation gives CASTAPGGYGYTF.